This T cell receptor beta chain is drawn from a study of shared clonotypes between healthy human individuals. Per the germline V gene, CDR1 is SGHTS and CDR2 is YDEGEE. The CDR3 loop spans 16 amino acids. Trimming cost V 0 bases and J 2 bases, with 12 bases left between them. The repertoire was sequenced with immunoSEQ multiplex PCR; TCRdb's copy has only in-frame clones and lacks some. This sample yields millions of clones, of which 90% to 95% are seen a single time; roughly 0.14% belongs to the top ten. The TCR sequence derives from a young man in good health. The chain couples TRBV5-8 to TRBJ1-5; D perhaps matches TRBD1 (5 bases). Sequencing used naive CD4+ T cells sorted from blood. The sample's subset: CD45RA+ positively selected. The CDR3 spells CASSLAWGVGNQPQHF. CDR3 DNA sequence: TGTGCCAGCAGCTTGGCCTGGGGCGTAGGCAATCAGCCCCAGCATTTT.